A selection of T cell receptor beta chains follows, all from one sample in a study of patients with pleural tuberculosis. TCRdb re-derived calls from the reads in MiXCR, one entry per CDR3 protein. The sample shows about 50,000 distinct CDR3 sequences, 6% to 8% of them seen only once. These receptors were taken from a human donor with pleural tuberculosis. CDR3s include the opening cysteine and the closing phenylalanine or tryptophan.

TRBV10-2	TRBJ1-5	CASSDDSWNQPQHF
TRBV2	TRBJ2-1	CASSEIELAHNEQFF
TRBV20-1	TRBJ2-3	CSASWDSRDTQYF
TRBV11-2	TRBJ1-1	CASSRQRNTEAFF
TRBV10-3	TRBJ2-7	CAIGQGAVYEQYF
TRBV29-1	TRBJ2-2	CSVLSRVNTGELFF
TRBV27	TRBJ1-4	CASCETGTEEEKLFF
TRBV28	TRBJ1-5	CASSSDRFNQPQHF
TRBV2	TRBJ2-1	CASKVGPNRNEQFF
TRBV13	TRBJ1-5	CASSLGRGRSNQPQHF
TRBV27	TRBJ2-2	CASSFTASPGELFF
TRBV12-3/TRBV12-4	TRBJ2-6	CASSRRGYSGANVLTF
TRBV29-1	TRBJ2-7	CSVGSSGGYEQYF
TRBV24-1	TRBJ2-1	CATSDPSGRSSYNEQFF
TRBV5-4	TRBJ2-3	CASSLPFTDTQYF
TRBV27	TRBJ2-1	CASSLFSFSYNEQFF
TRBV28	TRBJ2-5	CASSFRSSTQYF
TRBV20-1	TRBJ2-6	CSADARNTAGANVLTF
TRBV12-3/TRBV12-4	TRBJ2-7	CASSPPGGGRREQYF
TRBV11-2	TRBJ2-2	CASSGLTGELFF
TRBV3-1	TRBJ2-2	CASSQVLKTGELFF
TRBV29-1	TRBJ1-5	CSVGQMNQPQHF
TRBV4-2	TRBJ1-1	CASRRTGGPEAFF
TRBV12-3/TRBV12-4	TRBJ2-5	CASKGLAGAFETQYF
TRBV11-2	TRBJ1-1	CASSPQGKGNTEAFF
TRBV20-1	TRBJ1-1	CSTREGVYTEAFF